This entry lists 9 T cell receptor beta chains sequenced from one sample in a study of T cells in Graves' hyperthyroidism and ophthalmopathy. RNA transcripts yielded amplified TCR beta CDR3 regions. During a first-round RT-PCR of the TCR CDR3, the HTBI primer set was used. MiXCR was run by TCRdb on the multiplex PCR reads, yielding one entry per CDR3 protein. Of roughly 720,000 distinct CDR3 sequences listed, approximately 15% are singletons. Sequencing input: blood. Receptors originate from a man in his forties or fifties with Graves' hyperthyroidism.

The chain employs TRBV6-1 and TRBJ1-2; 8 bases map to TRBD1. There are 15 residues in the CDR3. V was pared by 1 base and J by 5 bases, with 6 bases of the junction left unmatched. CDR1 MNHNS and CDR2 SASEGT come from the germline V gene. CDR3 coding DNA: TGTGCCAGCAGTGAAGGTCAGGGGGCTGGATATGGCTACACCTTC. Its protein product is CASSEGQGAGYGYTF.

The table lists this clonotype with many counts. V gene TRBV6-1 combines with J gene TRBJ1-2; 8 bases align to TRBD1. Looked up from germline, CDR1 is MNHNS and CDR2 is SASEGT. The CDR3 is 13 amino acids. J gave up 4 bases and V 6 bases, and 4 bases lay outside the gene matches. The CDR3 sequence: CASSSTGAYGYTF. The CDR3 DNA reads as TGTGCCAGCAGCTCGACAGGGGCCTATGGCTACACCTTC.

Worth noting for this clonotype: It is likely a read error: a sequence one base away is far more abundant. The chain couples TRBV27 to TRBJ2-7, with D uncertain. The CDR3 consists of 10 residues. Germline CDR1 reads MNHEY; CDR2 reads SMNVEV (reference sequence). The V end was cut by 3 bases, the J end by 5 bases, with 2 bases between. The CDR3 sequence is CASSFNEQYF. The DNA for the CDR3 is TGTGCCAGCAGTTTTAACGAGCAGTACTTC.

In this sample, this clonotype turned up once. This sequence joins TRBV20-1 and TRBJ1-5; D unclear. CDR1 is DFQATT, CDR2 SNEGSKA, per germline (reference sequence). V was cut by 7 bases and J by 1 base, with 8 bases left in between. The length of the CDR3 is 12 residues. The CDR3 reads CSGRWSNQPQHF. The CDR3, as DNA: TGCAGTGGACGATGGAGCAATCAGCCCCAGCATTTT.

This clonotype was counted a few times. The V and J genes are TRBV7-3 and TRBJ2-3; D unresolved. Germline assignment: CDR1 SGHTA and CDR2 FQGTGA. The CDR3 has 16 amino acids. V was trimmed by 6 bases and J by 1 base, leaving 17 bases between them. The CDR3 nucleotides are TGTGCCAGCAGTCGGAAGCCAACGTCGGGCACAGATACGCAGTATTTT. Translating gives CASSRKPTSGTDTQYF.

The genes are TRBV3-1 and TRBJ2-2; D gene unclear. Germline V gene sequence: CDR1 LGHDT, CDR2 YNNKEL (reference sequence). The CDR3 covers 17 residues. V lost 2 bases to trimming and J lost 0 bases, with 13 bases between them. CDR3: CASSQSVVGTNTGELFF. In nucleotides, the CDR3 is TGTGCCAGCAGCCAAAGCGTAGTAGGGACGAACACCGGGGAGCTGTTTTTT.

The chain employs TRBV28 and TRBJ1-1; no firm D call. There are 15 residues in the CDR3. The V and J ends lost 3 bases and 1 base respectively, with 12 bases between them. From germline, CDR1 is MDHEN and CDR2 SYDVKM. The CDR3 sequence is CASSFPGLGNTEAFF. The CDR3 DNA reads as TGTGCCAGCAGTTTCCCCGGGTTGGGGAACACTGAAGCTTTCTTT.

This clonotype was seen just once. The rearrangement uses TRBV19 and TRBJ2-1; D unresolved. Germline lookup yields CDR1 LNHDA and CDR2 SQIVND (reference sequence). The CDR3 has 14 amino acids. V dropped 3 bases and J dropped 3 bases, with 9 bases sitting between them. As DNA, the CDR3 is TGTGCCAGTAGTATGGCTAGACACTACAATGAGCAGTTCTTC. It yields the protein CASSMARHYNEQFF.

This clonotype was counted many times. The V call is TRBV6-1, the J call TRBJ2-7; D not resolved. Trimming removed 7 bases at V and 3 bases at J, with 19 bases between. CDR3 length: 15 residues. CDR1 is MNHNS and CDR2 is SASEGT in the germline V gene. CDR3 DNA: TGTGCCAGCACCCCCCGGTTTGGCAGCCTCTACGAGCAGTACTTC. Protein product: CASTPRFGSLYEQYF.